This TCR beta chain comes out of a study of blood T cell repertoires in COVID-19. At the level of the study: Samples of COVID-19 (acute and convalescent) were obtained from the United States, Italy and Spain. T cells, B-cell-depleted T cells, or PBMCs supplied cDNA or gDNA.

Trimming took 0 bases from V and 5 from J, leaving 12 bases between them. The length of the CDR3 is 16 residues. The germline CDR1 and CDR2 sequences are SGHRS and YFSETQ. Original processing notes: Amplification with reference gene primers provided the estimates of nucleated cell counts. The repertoire was sequenced with immunoSEQ multiplex PCR; TCRdb's copy has only in-frame clones and lacks some. That table furnishes V, J and clone size, whereas the DNA furnished D and trimming. Of some 240,000 clones in the sample, roughly four fifths were seen once. The sequenced material came from peripheral blood. V and J are TRBV5-1 and TRBJ1-6, with TRBD1 as a possible D gene (6 bases). The origin of this receptor is a woman between 55 and 75 years old with active or convalescent COVID-19. CDR3 bases: TGCGCCAGCAGCTTGGATACCCAGGGGAATAATTCACCCCTCCACTTT. This sequence encodes CASSLDTQGNNSPLHF.